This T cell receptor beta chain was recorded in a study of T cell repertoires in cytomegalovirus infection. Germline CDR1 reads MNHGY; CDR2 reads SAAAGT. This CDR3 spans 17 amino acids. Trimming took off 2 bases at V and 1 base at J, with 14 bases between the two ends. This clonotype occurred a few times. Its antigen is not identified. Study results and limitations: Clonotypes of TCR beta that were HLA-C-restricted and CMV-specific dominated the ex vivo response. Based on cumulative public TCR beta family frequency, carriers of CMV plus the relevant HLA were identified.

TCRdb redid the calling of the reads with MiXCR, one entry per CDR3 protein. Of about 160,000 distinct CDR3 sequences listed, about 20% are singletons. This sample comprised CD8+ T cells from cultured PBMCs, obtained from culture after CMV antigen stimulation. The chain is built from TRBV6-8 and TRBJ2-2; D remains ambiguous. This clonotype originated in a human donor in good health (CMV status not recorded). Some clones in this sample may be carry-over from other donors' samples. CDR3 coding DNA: TGTGCCAGCAGTTACCAAGAAGGACCCGAGAACACCGGGGAGCTGTTTTTT. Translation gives CASSYQEGPENTGELFF.